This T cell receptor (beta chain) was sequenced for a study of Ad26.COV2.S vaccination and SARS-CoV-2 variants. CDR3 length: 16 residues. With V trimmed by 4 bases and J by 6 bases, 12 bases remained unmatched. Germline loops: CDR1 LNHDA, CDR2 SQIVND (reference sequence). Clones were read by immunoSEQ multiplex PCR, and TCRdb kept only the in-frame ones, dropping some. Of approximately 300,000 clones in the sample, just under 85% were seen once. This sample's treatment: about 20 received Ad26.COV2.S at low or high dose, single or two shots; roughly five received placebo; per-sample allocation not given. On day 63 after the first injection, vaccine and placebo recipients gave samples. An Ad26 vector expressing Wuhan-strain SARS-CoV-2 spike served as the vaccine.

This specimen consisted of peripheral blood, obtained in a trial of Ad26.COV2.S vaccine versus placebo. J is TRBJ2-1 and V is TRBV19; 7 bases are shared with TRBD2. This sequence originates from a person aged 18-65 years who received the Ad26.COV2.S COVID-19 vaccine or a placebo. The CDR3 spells CASSRGGKNIGNEQFF. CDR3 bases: TGTGCCAGTAGTAGGGGAGGGAAAAACATCGGCAATGAGCAGTTCTTC.